The TCR beta chain under discussion was sequenced for a study of shared clonotypes between healthy human individuals. Germline V gene data show CDR1 as MNHNS and CDR2 as SASEGT. Trimming took 2 bases from V and 3 from J; bases not matched to a gene: 8. This CDR3 comprises 16 residues. TCRdb's table, derived via immunoSEQ multiplex PCR, lists solely in-frame clones and lacks some. This sample yields around 1,100,000 clones, of which 77% are seen a single time; almost 0.9% belongs to the top ten. Study-level results: Against clonotypes common to all four donors, non-shared ones had lower generation probabilities.

About this clone itself: The antigen is not known.

This chain connects TRBV6-1 to TRBJ2-7, with 9 nucleotides matching TRBD2. The TCR sequence derives from a man aged 18 to 35 in good health. Some clones in this sample may be carry-over from other donors' samples. Specimen: memory CD4+ T cells from PBMCs. As to subset: CD45RA-negative fraction. The CDR3: CASSESGAREGYEQYF. The CDR3 DNA follows: TGTGCCAGCAGTGAATCGGGAGCGCGGGAGGGCTACGAGCAGTACTTC.